The 3 T cell receptor beta chains below were found in one sample sequenced in a study of vaccination and CD4 T cells after COVID-19. For these TCRs, the target antigens are not known. The Oncomine TCR Beta short-read assay sequenced DNA from cultured CD4+ T cells. TCRdb reprocessed the PCR reads with MiXCR, giving one entry per CDR3 protein. The data contain 13,000 or so distinct CDR3 sequences, around 43% of them singletons. Described treatment: roughly 11-day PBMC culture with coronavirus spike peptide pools or control peptides (ViraFEST assay). Sample: CD4+ T cells from blood, cultured in vitro. All receptors derive from a human donor who had recovered from COVID-19.

This clonotype turned up a few times. The V and J genes are TRBV10-2 and TRBJ1-5, with D possibly being TRBD1 (5 bases). V lost 8 bases and J 7 bases, leaving 18 bases between the germline ends. Germline V gene lookup returns CDR1 WSHSY and CDR2 SAAADI. CDR3 size: 14 residues. CDR3 nucleotides: TGCGCCAGCCGTATCGGGGGAGGAAGGCAGCCCCAGCATTTT. Translated: CASRIGGGRQPQHF.

The rearrangement joins TRBV11-3 to TRBJ2-2; 9 bases match TRBD1. Germline CDR1 SGHNT, CDR2 YENEEA. After removal of 6 bases from V and 0 bases from J, the junction contained 2 bases not matched to a gene. The CDR3 has 15 amino acids. The DNA for the CDR3 is TGTGCCAGCAGTAGACAGGGGGCGAACACCGGGGAGCTGTTTTTT. Translated, it gives CASSRQGANTGELFF.

This clonotype was observed a handful of times. The chain joins TRBV6-2 or TRBV6-3 to TRBJ2-7; the match to TRBD1 covers 7 bases. In germline, CDR1 is MNHEY, CDR2 SVGEGT. J was trimmed by 4 bases and V by 8 bases; bases with no gene match: 14. This CDR3 comprises 15 residues. The CDR3 DNA reads TGTGCCAGCCGATACCCCGAGACAGGGTCTTACGAGCAGTACTTC. This codes for CASRYPETGSYEQYF.